This is a list of T cell receptor beta chains from one sample in a study of blood T cell repertoires in COVID-19. Sequencing was performed with immunoSEQ multiplex PCR; in TCRdb, only in-frame clones are kept and a portion is missing. Altogether approximately 270,000 clones are present, about 85% being singletons, with the ten largest covering roughly 3%. What was sequenced was peripheral blood. These receptors all stem from a man between 18 and 29 years old with active or convalescent COVID-19. The conserved cysteine and the conserved F or W are not part of the CDR3 here. The order of the fields is CDR3 protein, J gene, V gene.

ASSLLADNEQF	TRBJ2-1	TRBV28
ATSRGEGGRNEQF	TRBJ2-1	TRBV15
ASSADRVTGELF	TRBJ2-2	TRBV18
AILDRPNEKLF	TRBJ1-4	TRBV28
ASRRGQGAFLRGSGANVLT	TRBJ2-6	TRBV5-1
ASAGGSRNEQF	TRBJ2-1	TRBV9
ASSQVSADKFGTF	TRBJ1-1	TRBV3-1/TRBV3-2
ASSSSGNEAF	TRBJ1-1	TRBV5-6
ASSLELAGGSEVTGELF	TRBJ2-2	TRBV5-1
ATSGGQGYTDTQY	TRBJ2-3	TRBV15
ASSLNPGQGETQY	TRBJ2-5	TRBV3-1/TRBV3-2
ASSQDGQGYGYT	TRBJ1-2	TRBV4-3
ASSPQSPGLAGGRTDTQY	TRBJ2-3	TRBV3-1/TRBV3-2
ASSSTDTQY	TRBJ2-3	TRBV11-3
AWLRAGNTEAF	TRBJ1-1	TRBV30
ASGTTGQAYEQY	TRBJ2-7	TRBV7-9
ASSLALPGEQY	TRBJ2-3	TRBV7-2
ASSIANYGYT	TRBJ1-2	TRBV19
ASSFSYPGNTIY	TRBJ1-3	TRBV5-6
SVEVTAVGTDTQY	TRBJ2-3	TRBV29-1
ASSLPGSGNEQF	TRBJ2-1	TRBV5-1
ASSSTPGQARLYGYT	TRBJ1-2	TRBV7-2
ASSLSLGEGLNYGYT	TRBJ1-2	TRBV27
ASSPSADSYGYT	TRBJ1-2	TRBV18
ASSVDGDRAYGYT	TRBJ1-2	TRBV9
ASSPLAGVPVYEQF	TRBJ2-1	TRBV14
ASSEGMERRGGYT	TRBJ1-2	TRBV2
ASSGMTSGGPIQETQY	TRBJ2-5	TRBV5-4
ASSFKDRPNYGYT	TRBJ1-2	TRBV28
ASSSGFGAYEQY	TRBJ2-7	TRBV6-5
ASSLVAGQNSPLH	TRBJ1-6	TRBV5-6
ASSLVASAGELF	TRBJ2-2	TRBV5-5
ASSITGGLSGEQF	TRBJ2-1	TRBV19
ASSFPGTSGTSTDTQY	TRBJ2-3	TRBV5-1
ASSLTSRDTQY	TRBJ2-3	TRBV11-3
ASSFGQALPQH	TRBJ1-5	TRBV12-3/TRBV12-4
ASSLAGADEQF	TRBJ2-1	TRBV6-2/TRBV6-3
ASSSEQETQY	TRBJ2-5	TRBV5-1
ATSGSGRNGYT	TRBJ1-2	TRBV5-8
ASSDRTGIGYGYT	TRBJ1-2	TRBV2